A single sample is the source of the 17 T cell receptor beta chains below, sequenced in a study of T cell responses to AZD1222 COVID-19 vaccine. Some clones are missing from TCRdb's copy, which holds only in-frame ones; the method was immunoSEQ multiplex PCR. The sample lists 150,000 to 170,000 clones; about 86% were seen once. The specimen was peripheral blood, collected on day 0 of MenACWY control vaccination. The receptors come from an adult in good health.

On this clone: The same CDR3 is also encoded by other DNA sequences in this sample. The chain carries TRBV18 and TRBJ2-7, with 8 bases fitting TRBD2. This CDR3 is built from 14 residues. V was pared by 6 bases and J by 0 bases, with 4 bases of the junction left unmatched. Per the germline V gene, CDR1 is KGHSH and CDR2 is LQKENI. CDR3 region: CASSPSGSSYEQYF. DNA for the CDR3: TGTGCCAGCTCTCCAAGCGGGAGCTCCTACGAGCAGTACTTC.

This sequence joins TRBV14 and TRBJ1-1; TRBD1 matches at 7 bases. The germline V gene encodes CDR1 SGHDN and CDR2 FVKESK. V shed 4 bases, J shed 5 bases, and the junction held 10 bases outside the gene matches. The CDR3 contains 15 residues. The CDR3 region is CASSLTTGSLTEAFF. As DNA, the CDR3 is TGTGCCAGCAGCCTCACGACAGGGTCTCTTACTGAAGCTTTCTTT.

In this sample, this clone turned up once. The chain uses TRBV19 and TRBJ1-1, with D tentatively TRBD1 (6 bases). In germline, CDR1 is LNHDA, CDR2 SQIVND (reference sequence). The CDR3 length is 12 residues. Trimming stripped 6 bases from V and 1 base from J, with 6 bases between. CDR3 region: CASRGGNTEAFF. The CDR3 DNA follows: TGTGCCAGTAGAGGGGGGAACACTGAAGCTTTCTTT.

The J gene is TRBJ1-2, the V gene TRBV9; 7 bases map to TRBD1. Germline lookup yields CDR1 SGDLS and CDR2 YYNGEE. CDR3 size: 13 residues. The V gene end was trimmed by 3 bases and the J gene end by 8 bases; junction bases not matched to a gene: 7. The CDR3 loop reads CASSAQGGQGYTF. The DNA for the CDR3 is TGTGCCAGCAGCGCCCAGGGGGGGCAAGGCTACACCTTC.

The J gene is TRBJ2-5, the V gene TRBV5-1; 12 bases map to TRBD1. The CDR3 extends over 16 amino acids. Looked up from germline, CDR1 is SGHRS and CDR2 is YFSETQ. After removal of 4 bases from V and 4 bases from J, the junction contained 8 bases not matched to a gene. The DNA for the CDR3 is TGCGCCAGCAGCCCTGGGGACAGGGGGCGCCGAGAGACCCAGTACTTC. Translating it yields CASSPGDRGRRETQYF. Full variable domain (missing parts from reference TRBV5-1 and TRBJ2-5): KAGVTQTPRYLIKTRGQQVTLSCSPISGHRSVSWYQQTPGQGLQFLFEYFSETQRNKGNFPGRFSGRQFSNSRSEMNVSTLELGDSALYLCASSPGDRGRRETQYFGPGTRLLVL.

The gene calls are TRBV5-4 and TRBJ1-6; 8 positions match TRBD1. Trimming removed 4 bases from V and 10 bases from J; junction bases left unmatched: 10. CDR1 is SGHNT and CDR2 is YYREEE in the germline V gene (reference sequence). The CDR3 has 15 amino acids. CDR3 in amino acids: CASSRTRDRWSPLHF. The CDR3 DNA reads TGTGCCAGCAGCCGAACCCGGGACAGGTGGTCACCCCTCCACTTT.

This chain links TRBV12-3 or TRBV12-4 with TRBJ1-1; D ambiguous. The CDR3 runs to 13 residues. Trimming removed 2 bases at V and 1 base at J, with 5 bases between. The CDR3 region has the DNA TGTGCCAGCAGTTTAAAGCCGAACACTGAAGCTTTCTTT. It is translated as CASSLKPNTEAFF.

The chain couples TRBV19 to TRBJ1-2, with TRBD1 as a possible D gene (6 bases). The CDR3 length is 15 residues. Trimming removed 7 bases at V and 3 bases at J, with 18 bases between. Germline lookup yields CDR1 LNHDA and CDR2 SQIVND (reference sequence). In DNA form, the CDR3 reads TGTGCCAGTACCCTAAGGGGGACGTCCCACTATGGCTACACCTTC. This codes for CASTLRGTSHYGYTF.

J is TRBJ1-1 and V is TRBV29-1; no reliable D call. The ends were cut back, 6 bases at V and 1 base at J, with 24 bases in the middle. Germline-derived CDR1 and CDR2 are SQVTM and ANQGSEA. The length of the CDR3 is 17 residues. The CDR3 nucleotides read TGCAGCGTCGAGACCTTCCAACAAGGGATGCCGAACACTGAAGCTTTCTTT. Translated, it gives CSVETFQQGMPNTEAFF. The full variable domain, in which reference TRBV29-1 and TRBJ1-1 provide the parts outside the CDR3, is SAVISQKPSRDICQRGTSLTIQCQVDSQVTMMFWYRQQPGQSLTLIATANQGSEATYESGFVIDKFPISRPNLTFSTLTVSNMSPEDSSIYLCSVETFQQGMPNTEAFFGQGTRLTVV.

This chain uses TRBV7-2 with TRBJ2-6; TRBD2 aligns across 8 bases. The ends lost 5 bases at V and 5 bases at J; junction bases unmatched: 5. CDR1 SGHTA and CDR2 FQGNSA come from the germline V gene. There are 15 residues in the CDR3. In nucleotides, the CDR3 is TGTGCCAGCAGCCCCGGGGGGGGACGGGCCAACGTCCTGACTTTC. Protein sequence: CASSPGGGRANVLTF.

The rearrangement links TRBV19 to TRBJ1-1; D ambiguous. Germline loops: CDR1 LNHDA, CDR2 SQIVND (reference sequence). V was clipped by 5 bases and J by 0 bases, with 7 bases between them. The CDR3 consists of 13 residues. In nucleotides, the CDR3 is TGTGCCAGTAGTTCCCGGTTGAACACTGAAGCTTTCTTT. Translation: CASSSRLNTEAFF.

This chain connects TRBV7-3 to TRBJ1-1; D not certain. Germline CDR1 SGHTA, CDR2 FQGTGA. V was clipped by 5 bases and J by 4 bases, with 14 bases between them. The CDR3 consists of 14 residues. CDR3: CASSQSVIGTEAFF. CDR3 sequence (DNA): TGTGCCAGCAGCCAGTCAGTGATAGGCACTGAAGCTTTCTTT.

This clone was recorded a few times. This chain uses TRBV19 with TRBJ2-3; TRBD2 agrees at 9 bases. The V gene's germline CDR1 is LNHDA and CDR2 SQIVND (reference sequence). Germline trimming cut 5 bases from V and 8 bases from J; bases unmatched to any gene: 11. CDR3 size: 15 residues. CDR3 protein: CASSSLAGISGTQYF. The DNA of the CDR3 is TGTGCCAGTAGTTCTCTAGCGGGGATCAGTGGTACGCAGTATTTT.

The chain links TRBV6-4 to TRBJ2-2, with TRBD1 identical over 10 bases. The length of the CDR3 is 15 residues. Germline CDR1 reads MRHNA; CDR2 reads SNTAGT. J gave up 5 bases and V 4 bases, and 4 bases lay outside the gene matches. The DNA of the CDR3 is TGTGCCAGCAGTGGACAGGGGGCGCGGACCGGGGAGCTGTTTTTT. Its translation: CASSGQGARTGELFF.

V and J are TRBV24-1 and TRBJ2-3; 8 bases match TRBD1. Germline V lookup: CDR1 KGHDR, CDR2 SFDVKD. CDR3 length equals 19 residues. The trim removed 2 bases at V and 2 bases at J, leaving 14 bases unmatched. CDR3 in amino acids: CATSDSRPETGVPTDTQYF. In DNA form, the CDR3 reads TGTGCCACCAGTGATTCCCGCCCTGAGACAGGGGTCCCCACAGATACGCAGTATTTT.

This chain joins TRBV7-2 and TRBJ2-5; 8 nucleotides line up with TRBD1. This CDR3 contains 14 residues. V lost 2 bases to trimming and J lost 5 bases; unmatched junction nucleotides: 4. CDR1 and CDR2 from the germline V gene are SGHTA and FQGNSA. CDR3 bases: TGTGCCAGCAGCTTACGGGACAGGACGGAGACCCAGTACTTC. The encoded protein is CASSLRDRTETQYF.

The chain couples TRBV3-1 (or the pseudogene TRBV3-2) to TRBJ1-2, with a tentative D call TRBD1 (5 bases). CDR1 is LGHDT, CDR2 YNNKEL, per germline (reference sequence). The V and J ends lost 2 bases and 0 bases respectively, with 10 bases between them. The CDR3 is 15 amino acids. The CDR3 DNA is TGTGCCAGCAGCCAAAGGACAAGAGCTAACTATGGCTACACCTTC. Its translation: CASSQRTRANYGYTF.